The clone carrying this T cell receptor (beta chain) was seen a single time. The antigen is undetermined. The germline V gene has CDR1 SGHTA and CDR2 FQGNSA. The V and J ends lost 0 bases and 0 bases respectively, with 7 bases between them. This CDR3 comprises 15 residues. This entry is derived from a study of cytomegalovirus exposure and HLA in healthy donors. General study points: Rarity marked most TCR sequences, yet some public TCRs occurred in many donors.

A multiplex PCR was run with 60 Vbeta primers and 13 Jbeta primers. Profiled with immunoSEQ multiplex PCR; TCRdb holds only in-frame clones, not every one. The repertoire consists of fewer than 200,000 clones, with roughly four fifths occurring once and the leading ten covering around 0.71%. The TCR comes from a female donor in good health and CMV-seronegative. V and J are TRBV7-2 and TRBJ2-3, with D uncertain. Sequencing was carried out using PBMCs. In DNA, the CDR3 is TGTGCCAGCAGCTTAGCGAGGCAGAGCACAGATACGCAGTATTTT. It yields the protein CASSLARQSTDTQYF.